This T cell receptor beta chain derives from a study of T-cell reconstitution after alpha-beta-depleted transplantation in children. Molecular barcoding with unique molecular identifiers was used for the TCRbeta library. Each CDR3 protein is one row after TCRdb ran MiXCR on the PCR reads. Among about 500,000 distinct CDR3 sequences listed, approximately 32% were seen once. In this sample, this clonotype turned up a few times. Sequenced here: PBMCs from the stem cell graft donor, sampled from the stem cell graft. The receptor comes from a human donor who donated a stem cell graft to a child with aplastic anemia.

The CDR3 sequence: CASSRREGAGYGYTF. In nucleotides, the CDR3 is TGTGCCAGCAGCCGCAGGGAGGGGGCAGGGTATGGCTACACCTTC. The V gene is TRBV5-5, the J gene TRBJ1-2, with 7 positions matching TRBD1. V was clipped by 4 bases and J by 5 bases; unmatched bases: 11. Germline V gene data show CDR1 as SGHKS and CDR2 as YYEKEE (reference sequence). The CDR3 length is 15 residues.